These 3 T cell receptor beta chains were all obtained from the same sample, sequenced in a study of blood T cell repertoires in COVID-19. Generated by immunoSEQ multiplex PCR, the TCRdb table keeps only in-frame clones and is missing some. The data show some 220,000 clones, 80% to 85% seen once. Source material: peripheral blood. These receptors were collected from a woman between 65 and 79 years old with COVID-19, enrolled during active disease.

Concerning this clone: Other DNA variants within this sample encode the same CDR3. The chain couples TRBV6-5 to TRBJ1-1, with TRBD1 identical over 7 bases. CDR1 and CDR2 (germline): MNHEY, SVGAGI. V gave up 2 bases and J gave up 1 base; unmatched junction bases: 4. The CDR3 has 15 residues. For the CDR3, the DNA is TGTGCCAGCAGTTACAGGGGGACAGCGAACACTGAAGCTTTCTTT. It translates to CASSYRGTANTEAFF.

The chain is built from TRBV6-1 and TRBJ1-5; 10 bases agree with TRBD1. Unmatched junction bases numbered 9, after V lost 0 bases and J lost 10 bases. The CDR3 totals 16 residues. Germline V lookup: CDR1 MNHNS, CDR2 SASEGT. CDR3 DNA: TGTGCCAGCAGTGAAGCCTGGCGGGGACAGGGGAGTCCCCAGCATTTT. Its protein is CASSEAWRGQGSPQHF.

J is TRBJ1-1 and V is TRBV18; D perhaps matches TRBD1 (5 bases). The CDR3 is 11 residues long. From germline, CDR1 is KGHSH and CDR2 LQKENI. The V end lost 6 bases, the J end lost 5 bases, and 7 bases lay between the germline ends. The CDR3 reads CASSAGTEAFF. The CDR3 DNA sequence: TGTGCCAGCTCTGCAGGGACTGAAGCTTTCTTT.